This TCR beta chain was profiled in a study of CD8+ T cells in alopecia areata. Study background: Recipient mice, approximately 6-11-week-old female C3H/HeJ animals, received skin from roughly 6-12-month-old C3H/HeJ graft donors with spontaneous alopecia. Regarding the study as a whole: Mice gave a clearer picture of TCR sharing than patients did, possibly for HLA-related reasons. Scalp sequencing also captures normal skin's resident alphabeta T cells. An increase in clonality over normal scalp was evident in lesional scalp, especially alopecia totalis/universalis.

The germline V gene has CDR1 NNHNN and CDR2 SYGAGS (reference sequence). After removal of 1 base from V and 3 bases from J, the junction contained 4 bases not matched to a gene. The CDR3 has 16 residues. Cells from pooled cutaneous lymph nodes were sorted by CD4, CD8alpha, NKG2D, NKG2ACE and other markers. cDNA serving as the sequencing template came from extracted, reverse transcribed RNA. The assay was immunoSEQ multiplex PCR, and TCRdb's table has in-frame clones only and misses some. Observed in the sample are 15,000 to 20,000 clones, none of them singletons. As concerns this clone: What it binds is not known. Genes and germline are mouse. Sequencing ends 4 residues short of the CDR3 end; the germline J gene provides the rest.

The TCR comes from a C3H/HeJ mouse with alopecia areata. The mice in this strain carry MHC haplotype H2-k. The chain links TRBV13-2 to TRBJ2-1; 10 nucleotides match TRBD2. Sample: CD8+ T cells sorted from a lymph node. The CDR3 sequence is CASGDPHWGGYAEQFF. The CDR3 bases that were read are TGTGCCAGCGGTGATCCTCACTGGGGGGGCTATGCT.